This T cell receptor beta chain was documented in a study of shared clonotypes between healthy human individuals. In the case of this clone: At the DNA level, this CDR3 is encoded by other sequences in the same sample as well.

Repertoires were generated with immunoSEQ multiplex PCR, while TCRdb's copy carries only in-frame clones and drops some. The sample lists 800,000 to 1,200,000 clones; more than 75% were seen once. CDR1 is GTSNPN, CDR2 SVGIG, per germline (reference sequence). The CDR3 totals 11 residues. V was clipped by 3 bases and J by 5 bases, with 7 bases between them. V is TRBV30 and J is TRBJ2-5; D remains unclear. The TCR comes from a man between 18 and 35 years old in good health. Some clones in this sample may be carry-over from other donors' samples. Sequenced sample: memory CD4+ T cells from PBMCs. Stated subset: CD45RA-negative fraction. The CDR3 loop reads CAWREEETQYF. CDR3 bases: TGTGCCTGGAGAGAGGAGGAGACCCAGTACTTC.